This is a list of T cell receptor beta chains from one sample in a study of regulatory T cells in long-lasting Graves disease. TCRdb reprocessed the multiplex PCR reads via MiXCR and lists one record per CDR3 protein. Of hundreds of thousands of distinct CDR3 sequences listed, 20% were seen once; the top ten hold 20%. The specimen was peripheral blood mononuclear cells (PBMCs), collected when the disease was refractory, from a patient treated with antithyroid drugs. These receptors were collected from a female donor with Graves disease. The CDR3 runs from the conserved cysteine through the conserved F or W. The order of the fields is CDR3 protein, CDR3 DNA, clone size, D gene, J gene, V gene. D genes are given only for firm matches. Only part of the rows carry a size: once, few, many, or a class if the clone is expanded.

cdr3_aa: CAWSQRGPYEQYF
cdr3_nt: TGTGCCTGGAGTCAAAGAGGACCCTACGAGCAGTACTTC
clone_size: .
d_call: .
j_call: TRBJ2-7
v_call: TRBV30

cdr3_aa: CACSYGDQNMNTEAFF
cdr3_nt: TGTGCCTGCAGTTACGGGGACCAAAACATGAACACTGAAGCTTTCTTT
clone_size: few
d_call: .
j_call: TRBJ1-1
v_call: TRBV28

cdr3_aa: CASSERARPPPNYGYTF
cdr3_nt: TGTGCCAGCAGTGAAAGGGCCAGGCCGCCACCTAACTATGGCTACACCTTC
clone_size: few
d_call: .
j_call: TRBJ1-2
v_call: TRBV2

cdr3_aa: CASSNRGFGYGCTF
cdr3_nt: TGTGCCAGCAGCAACAGGGGTTTTGGCTATGGCTGCACCTTC
clone_size: many
d_call: TRBD1
j_call: TRBJ1-2
v_call: TRBV28

cdr3_aa: CASSSRAFVEQYF
cdr3_nt: TGTGCCAGCAGCTCGCGGGCCTTCGTGGAGCAGTACTTC
clone_size: many
d_call: .
j_call: TRBJ2-7
v_call: TRBV11-2

cdr3_aa: CSAGPTDEQFF
cdr3_nt: TGCAGTGCTGGACCGACGGATGAGCAGTTCTTC
clone_size: .
d_call: .
j_call: TRBJ2-1
v_call: TRBV20-1

cdr3_aa: CASSDPGGTTGELFF
cdr3_nt: TGTGCCAGCAGTGATCCTGGGGGGACCACCGGGGAGCTGTTTTTT
clone_size: many
d_call: .
j_call: TRBJ2-2
v_call: TRBV2

cdr3_aa: CASSSPGLAGYGELFF
cdr3_nt: TGTGCCAGTAGTTCTCCGGGGCTAGCGGGATATGGGGAGCTGTTTTTT
clone_size: .
d_call: TRBD2
j_call: TRBJ2-2
v_call: TRBV19

cdr3_aa: CATTKHRENQPQHF
cdr3_nt: TGTGCCACCACAAAACACAGGGAGAATCAGCCCCAGCATTTT
clone_size: few
d_call: .
j_call: TRBJ1-5
v_call: TRBV24-1

cdr3_aa: CASSLVGRATQETQYF
cdr3_nt: TGTGCCAGCAGCTTAGTCGGGAGGGCCACCCAAGAGACCCAGTACTTC
clone_size: many
d_call: TRBD2
j_call: TRBJ2-5
v_call: TRBV7-9